This T cell receptor beta chain was sequenced during a study of blood T cell repertoires in COVID-19. Clones were sequenced by immunoSEQ multiplex PCR, and TCRdb holds only the in-frame ones, with some missing. There are some 240,000 clones in the sample; around 84% occur only once, and approximately 4% lies in the top ten. Participant age was roughly 18 to 95 years, and participants resided in about two dozen US areas. The CDR3 contains 14 residues. With 7 bases clipped from V and 5 bases from J, the junction kept 7 bases outside the gene matches. Germline CDR1 LGHNT, CDR2 FRNRAP. This clonotype originated in a man aged 30 to 39 with acute COVID-19. This chain uses TRBV12-5 with TRBJ1-5; TRBD1 aligns across 8 bases. Specimen: PBMCs or T cells enriched from blood (not recorded which). As DNA, the CDR3 is TGTGCTAGTGCCACGGACAGGGCGGATCAGCCCCAGCATTTT. The encoded protein is CASATDRADQPQHF. Filled out from reference TRBV12-5 and TRBJ1-5, the complete variable domain reads DARVTQTPRHKVTEMGQEVTMRCQPILGHNTVFWYRQTMMQGLELLAYFRNRAPLDDSGMPKDRFSAEMPDATLATLKIQPSEPRDSAVYFCASATDRADQPQHFGDGTRLSIL.